This record looks at one T cell receptor (beta chain) sequence and its context. The record originates from a study of blood T cell repertoires in COVID-19. The table came from immunoSEQ multiplex PCR; TCRdb's copy has only in-frame clones and leaves some out. The profile shows around 120,000 clones, around 90% of them singletons. V was shortened by 0 bases and J by 5 bases, with 8 bases between the two germline ends. This CDR3 region has 13 residues. Looked up from germline, CDR1 is GTSNPN and CDR2 is SVGIG (reference sequence). Sequenced: peripheral blood. V is TRBV30 and J is TRBJ1-5; D is unresolved. The sequence was obtained from a human donor in a cohort sampled during active COVID-19. The CDR3: CAWSVRVDQPQHF. The CDR3, as DNA: TGTGCCTGGAGTGTACGGGTGGATCAGCCCCAGCATTTT.